Listed below are T cell receptor beta chains from one sample, sequenced in a study of T cells in localized non-small cell lung cancer. Sequencing used immunoSEQ multiplex PCR; TCRdb keeps in-frame clones, though not all of them. This table has about 26,000 clones, approximately 78% appearing once. The source was peripheral blood, collected before any cancer treatment. These receptors came from a woman aged 35-75 years with stage I lung adenocarcinoma. CDR3s include the opening cysteine and the closing phenylalanine or tryptophan. D genes are given only for firm matches. Not every row has a clone size; where given, it reads once, few, many or a size class.

V,J,size,D,DNA,CDR3
TRBV6-4,TRBJ2-2,few,NA,TGTGCCAGCAGTGTATGGGCGGCCGGGGAGCTGTTTTTT,CASSVWAAGELFF
TRBV7-2,TRBJ2-1,NA,TRBD2,TGTGCCAGCAGCTCGGGACTAGCGGGGATCAATGAGCAGTTCTTC,CASSSGLAGINEQFF
TRBV7-9,TRBJ2-3,NA,TRBD2,TGTGCCAGCAGCTTAGGCCCGGGAGGTAGCGGGGGCACAACAGATACGCAGTATTTT,CASSLGPGGSGGTTDTQYF
TRBV19,TRBJ1-1,NA,NA,TGTGCCAGTAGTGTACAGGGAAGGAACACTGAAGCTTTCTTT,CASSVQGRNTEAFF
TRBV19,TRBJ1-1,NA,NA,TGTGCCAGTAGTATTCCCGGTATGAACACTGAAGCTTTCTTT,CASSIPGMNTEAFF
TRBV5-1,TRBJ2-2,once,TRBD1,TGCGCCAGCAGCTTGGGGGACAGAAACACCGGGGAGCTGTTTTTT,CASSLGDRNTGELFF
TRBV27,TRBJ2-3,NA,TRBD2,TGTGCCAGCAGTTCCCGAATCCCGCGGGGAGGGACTAGCACAGATACGCAGTATTTT,CASSSRIPRGGTSTDTQYF
TRBV6-5,TRBJ1-1,once,TRBD1,TGTGCCAGCAGGGAACAGGGGGCCTCTGAAGCTTTCTTT,CASREQGASEAFF
TRBV9,TRBJ2-5,once,TRBD2,TGTGCCAGCAGCGCCCCTAAAATTAGACTAGCGGAACAAGAGACCCAGTACTTC,CASSAPKIRLAEQETQYF
TRBV7-8,TRBJ2-7,NA,NA,TGTGCCAGCAGCTTCACAGGGTCCGAGCAGTACTTC,CASSFTGSEQYF
TRBV7-9,TRBJ2-5,NA,NA,TGTGCCAGCAACCCGATTCGGCGCCAAGAGACCCAGTACTTC,CASNPIRRQETQYF
TRBV6-4,TRBJ1-2,once,NA,TGTGCCAGCAGCCCCCGAGCGACGGCTGATAACTATGGCTACACCTTC,CASSPRATADNYGYTF
TRBV6-6,TRBJ2-5,NA,NA,TGTGCCAGCACCACAGAAAAGACCCAGTACTTC,CASTTEKTQYF
TRBV18,TRBJ2-5,NA,NA,TGTGCCAGCTCACCATCCGGGGGACAAGAGACCCAGTACTTC,CASSPSGGQETQYF
TRBV5-1,TRBJ2-1,NA,NA,TGCGCCAGCAGTTTATCCGGGGTATACAATGAGCAGTTCTTC,CASSLSGVYNEQFF
TRBV11-3,TRBJ2-3,NA,TRBD1,TGTGCCAGCAGCTTAGACGGGACAGGCCTAGGGACGCAGTATTTT,CASSLDGTGLGTQYF
TRBV7-2,TRBJ1-5,NA,NA,TGTGCCAGCAGCTCTGACAGCAATCAGCCCCAGCATTTT,CASSSDSNQPQHF
TRBV6-6,TRBJ2-5,NA,TRBD2,TGTGCCAGCAGAACGGGGGGGAGAGAGACCCAGTACTTC,CASRTGGRETQYF
TRBV4-3,TRBJ1-2,NA,TRBD1,TGCGCCAGCAGCCAAGATCAGGGACAGGGACGCGGCTACACCTTC,CASSQDQGQGRGYTF
TRBV19,TRBJ2-1,once,TRBD1,TGTGCCAGTAGTTCCGGGACAGGATCCTACAATGAGCAGTTCTTC,CASSSGTGSYNEQFF
TRBV7-2,TRBJ2-7,NA,NA,TGTGCCAGCAGCGTAGGGTCCGGGGGCCCACGCTACGAGCAGTACTTC,CASSVGSGGPRYEQYF
TRBV6-6,TRBJ1-1,NA,NA,TGTGCCAGCAGTTACTCGTCGCAGTACACTGAAGCTTTCTTT,CASSYSSQYTEAFF
TRBV9,TRBJ1-6,NA,NA,TGTGCCAGCAGCGCCCGACAGGAGTTAAATTCACCCCTCCACTTT,CASSARQELNSPLHF
TRBV7-8,TRBJ2-2,NA,NA,TGTGCCAGCAGCTTAGCGGCTACTCGACTCAACACCGGGGAGCTGTTTTTT,CASSLAATRLNTGELFF
TRBV27,TRBJ2-7,NA,NA,TGTGCCAGCAGTTTATCGTGGAACAGGGCCTCCTACGAGCAGTACTTC,CASSLSWNRASYEQYF
TRBV5-1,TRBJ1-1,NA,TRBD1,TGCGCCAGCAGGGCTGGACAGGGGGACACTGAAGCTTTCTTT,CASRAGQGDTEAFF
TRBV30,TRBJ1-4,NA,TRBD1,TGTGCTGGAGGACAGGGGGGAACTAATGAAAAACTGTTTTTT,CAGGQGGTNEKLFF
TRBV19,TRBJ2-5,NA,TRBD2,TGTGCCAGTAGTGCGGGGGGTATCGAAGAGACCCAGTACTTC,CASSAGGIEETQYF
TRBV5-5,TRBJ2-5,NA,TRBD1,TGTGCCAGCAGCATCCGACAGGGACCCCAAGAGACCCAGTACTTC,CASSIRQGPQETQYF
TRBV7-9,TRBJ1-4,NA,NA,TGTGCCAGCAGCTTAGCCTCCCTGGATGAAAAACTGTTTTTT,CASSLASLDEKLFF
TRBV19,TRBJ1-5,NA,TRBD1,TGTGCCAGTAGTTTCCCGGACAGGGTCGGTCAGCCCCAGCATTTT,CASSFPDRVGQPQHF
TRBV4-1,TRBJ1-2,few,NA,TGCGCCAGCAGCCAAGGAAGAATCGAATACTATGGCTACACCTTC,CASSQGRIEYYGYTF
TRBV7-9,TRBJ1-4,NA,TRBD1,TGTGCCAGCAGCTTGGACAGGAATGAAAAACTGTTTTTT,CASSLDRNEKLFF
TRBV4-3,TRBJ2-3,NA,TRBD2,TGCGCCAGCAGCCCCACTAGCGGGGGGCTAGATACGCAGTATTTT,CASSPTSGGLDTQYF
TRBV18,TRBJ1-1,NA,NA,TGTGCCAGCTCACCCCGAAACACTGAAGCTTTCTTT,CASSPRNTEAFF
TRBV7-2,TRBJ2-7,once,TRBD2,TGTGCCAGCACTCCCGGGGCGGGGGGGCTTTTTCAATTC,CASTPGAGGLFQF
TRBV5-8,TRBJ1-5,NA,NA,TGTGCCAGCAGTTCAAGTAGCAATCAGCCCCAGCATTTT,CASSSSSNQPQHF
TRBV27,TRBJ1-1,NA,NA,TGTGCCAGCAGTCCCCGGCCGAGCATGAACACTGAAGCTTTCTTT,CASSPRPSMNTEAFF
TRBV21-1,TRBJ2-7,few,NA,TGTGCCAGCAGCAACATTGACGGGGGCTCCTACGAGCAGTACTTC,CASSNIDGGSYEQYF
TRBV5-1,TRBJ2-3,NA,NA,TGCGCCAGCAGCTTGGCCGGCGGCACAGATACGCAGTATTTT,CASSLAGGTDTQYF
TRBV11-2,TRBJ2-7,NA,NA,TGTGCCAGCAGCCCAGGAAACTCCTACGAGCAGTACTTC,CASSPGNSYEQYF
TRBV5-6,TRBJ1-2,NA,NA,TGTGCCAGCAGCCGAACCTGGGAGGGGAGCTACACCTTC,CASSRTWEGSYTF
TRBV2,TRBJ1-5,NA,NA,TGTGCCAGCAGTGCCACGGGGGGCTATCAGCCCCAGCATTTT,CASSATGGYQPQHF
TRBV7-2,TRBJ1-1,once,NA,TGTGCCAGCAGCTTTCTGGGCGGGACTGAAGCTTTCTTT,CASSFLGGTEAFF
TRBV7-2,TRBJ2-7,NA,NA,TGTGCCAGCAGCGACAAGGTTCAGAACGAGCAGTACTTC,CASSDKVQNEQYF
TRBV6-1,TRBJ1-1,medium-sized,TRBD1,TGTGCCAGCGGCGACAGGGACACTGAAGCTTTCTTT,CASGDRDTEAFF
TRBV18,TRBJ1-1,NA,NA,TGTGCCAGCTCACCCTCGGGGTCCACTGAAGCTTTCTTT,CASSPSGSTEAFF
TRBV11-2,TRBJ1-3,NA,NA,TGTGCCAGCAGCTGGGGTTCCTCCATTGGAAACACCATATATTTT,CASSWGSSIGNTIYF
TRBV5-6,TRBJ1-2,NA,NA,TGTGCCAGCAGCTTACCAGCCTATGGCTACACCTTC,CASSLPAYGYTF
TRBV19,TRBJ2-5,NA,NA,TGTGCCAGTAGTCGAGCTTCGGGGGAAGAGACCCAGTACTTC,CASSRASGEETQYF
TRBV7-2,TRBJ2-3,once,NA,TGTGCCAGCAGTTTTCCCGTGGGGGCGGGGGATACGCAGTATTTT,CASSFPVGAGDTQYF
TRBV6-5,TRBJ1-2,once,TRBD1,TGTGCCAGCAGCCCCACAACAGGGGCCTATGGCTACACCTTC,CASSPTTGAYGYTF